One and the same sample provided the 20 T cell receptor beta chains below, sequenced in a study of somatic mutations in cytotoxic T cells in rheumatoid arthritis. Sequencing was performed with immunoSEQ multiplex PCR; in TCRdb, only in-frame clones are kept and a portion is missing. This table has around 16,000 clones, about 77% appearing once. Material for sequencing was CD8+ T cells sorted from blood. These receptors all come from an adult with rheumatoid arthritis.

The chain carries TRBV11-2 and TRBJ2-1; no clear D. Trimming shortened V by 6 bases and J by 2 bases, and 11 bases separated the two germline ends. Germline V CDR1 and CDR2: SGHAT, FQNNGV. The CDR3 has 14 residues. The CDR3: CASRPTLPYNEQFF. The CDR3, as DNA: TGTGCCAGCAGACCGACTTTACCCTACAATGAGCAGTTCTTC.

J is TRBJ2-7 and V is TRBV11-2; D call uncertain. Trimming took off 1 base at V and 7 bases at J, with 11 bases between the two ends. CDR1 and CDR2 (germline): SGHAT, FQNNGV. This CDR3 has 13 amino acids. The CDR3 is CASSLGTLWEQYF. The CDR3 region has the DNA TGTGCCAGCAGCTTAGGTACCCTGTGGGAGCAGTACTTC.

The sample holds a few counts of this clone. This sequence joins TRBV11-2 and TRBJ1-6, with 7 bases fitting TRBD1. CDR1 is SGHAT and CDR2 is FQNNGV in the germline V gene. After removal of 6 bases from V and 7 bases from J, the junction contained 9 bases not matched to a gene. There are 15 residues in the CDR3. The CDR3 region is CASRISGGANSPLHF. DNA for the CDR3: TGTGCCAGCAGGATATCAGGGGGGGCGAATTCACCCCTCCACTTT.

The CDR3, as DNA: TGTGCCAGTAGTATAGGCGCTAGCGTCGAGACCCAGTACTTC. It specifies CASSIGASVETQYF. This chain links TRBV19 with TRBJ2-5; tentatively, D is TRBD2 (6 bases). Per germline, CDR1 LNHDA and CDR2 SQIVND (reference sequence). The V and J ends lost 1 base and 5 bases respectively, with 11 bases between them. This CDR3 comprises 14 residues.

The V and J genes are TRBV5-6 and TRBJ1-4; 7 bases map to TRBD1. The germline CDR1 and CDR2 sequences are SGHDT and YYEEEE. CDR3 length: 15 amino acids. V lost 2 bases to trimming and J lost 5 bases; unmatched junction nucleotides: 6. CDR3 protein: CASSFGTAYNEKLFF. The CDR3 coding sequence is TGTGCCAGCAGCTTCGGGACAGCCTACAATGAAAAACTGTTTTTT. The full variable domain, with the rest looked up from reference TRBV5-6 and TRBJ1-4, is DAGVTQSPTHLIKTRGQQVTLRCSPKSGHDTVSWYQQALGQGPQFIFQYYEEEERQRGNFPDRFSGHQFPNYSSELNVNALLLGDSALYLCASSFGTAYNEKLFFGSGTQLSVL.

The table lists this clone with a count of one. Compared with germline, one end of the junction differs, possibly owing to a read error. The CDR3 protein is CASSQSLGGGRVF. In nucleotides, the CDR3 is TGCGCCAGCAGCCAATCGCTGGGGGGGGGACGCGTCTTT. This rearrangement joins TRBV4-1 to TRBJ1-1, with D tentatively TRBD1 (5 bases). Germline CDR1 reads MGHRA; CDR2 reads YSYEKL. CDR3 length equals 13 residues.

V and J are TRBV15 and TRBJ1-5; tentatively, D is TRBD1 (6 bases). V was pared by 0 bases and J by 6 bases, with 12 bases between. CDR3 length: 15 amino acids. CDR1 LNHNV and CDR2 YYDKDF come from the germline V gene (reference sequence). The CDR3 reads CATSRDPGHTQPQHF. CDR3 bases: TGTGCCACCAGCAGAGACCCGGGACACACTCAGCCCCAGCATTTT.

This clone was counted a few times. The chain uses TRBV19 and TRBJ1-1, with D perhaps matching TRBD1 (6 bases). The V gene lost 6 bases and the J gene lost 3 bases, with 14 bases spanning the gap. The CDR3 is made up of 14 amino acids. Germline V gives CDR1 LNHDA, CDR2 SQIVND (reference sequence). This CDR3 reads CASSKRQEYTEAFF. Written as DNA, the CDR3 is TGTGCCAGTAGCAAAAGACAGGAATACACTGAAGCTTTCTTT.

This chain uses TRBV19 with TRBJ2-1; a weak D match, TRBD2 (5 bases). The CDR3 runs 15 residues. The V gene lost 2 bases and the J gene lost 3 bases, with 11 bases spanning the gap. Germline-derived CDR1 and CDR2 are LNHDA and SQIVND (reference sequence). The DNA of the CDR3 is TGTGCCAGTAGTATATCAGCGGAGGACTACAATGAGCAGTTCTTC. Residues: CASSISAEDYNEQFF.

J is TRBJ2-3 and V is TRBV27, with D possibly called TRBD1 or TRBD2 (6 bases each). Germline CDR1 and CDR2: MNHEY and SMNVEV (reference sequence). CDR3 size: 15 residues. The germline V and J ends were trimmed by 7 bases and 2 bases, with 16 bases remaining between them. The CDR3 reads CASKGVAEITDTQYF. In DNA form, the CDR3 reads TGTGCCAGCAAGGGGGTAGCGGAGATCACAGATACGCAGTATTTT.

The chain combines TRBV27 with TRBJ2-2; possibly TRBD1 for D (6 bases). The CDR3 extends over 12 amino acids. Trimming took 9 bases from V and 3 from J, leaving 8 bases between them. Germline-derived CDR1 and CDR2 are MNHEY and SMNVEV (reference sequence). DNA for the CDR3: TGTGCCAGTGAGGGGGACACCGGGGAGCTGTTTTTT. It translates to CASEGDTGELFF.

The V call is TRBV27, the J call TRBJ2-7; 7 bases map to TRBD1. The CDR3 loop spans 15 amino acids. Trimming removed 7 bases from V and 4 bases from J; junction bases left unmatched: 13. Germline CDR1 is MNHEY and CDR2 is SMNVEV (reference sequence). This chain's CDR3 is CASTPTSGQLYEQYF. In nucleotides, the CDR3 is TGTGCCAGCACCCCCACATCGGGACAGCTATACGAGCAGTACTTC.

The J gene is TRBJ2-5, the V gene TRBV7-7; tentative D call: TRBD2 (6 bases). V was cut by 1 base and J by 1 base, with 7 bases left in between. CDR3 size: 14 residues. Germline CDR1 SSHAT, CDR2 FNYEAQ (reference sequence). The CDR3 DNA follows: TGTGCCAGCAGCTTAGAGGAGGGCCAAGAGACCCAGTACTTC. Translation gives CASSLEEGQETQYF.

V gene TRBV14 combines with J gene TRBJ1-4; 9 bases are shared with TRBD1. V lost 2 bases to trimming and J lost 5 bases; unmatched junction nucleotides: 6. The CDR3 runs to 16 residues. Germline CDR1 and CDR2: SGHDN and FVKESK. CDR3 nucleotides: TGTGCCAGCAGCCAAACGACGGGGACAGGGAATGAAAAACTGTTTTTT. Amino acids: CASSQTTGTGNEKLFF.

The rearrangement links TRBV27 to TRBJ2-1; no reliable D call. The CDR3 has 15 residues. V lost 0 bases, J lost 2 bases, and 8 bases lay in between. CDR1 and CDR2 from the germline V gene are MNHEY and SMNVEV (reference sequence). The CDR3: CASSLSSETYNEQFF. CDR3 nucleotides: TGTGCCAGCAGTTTATCCTCAGAGACCTACAATGAGCAGTTCTTC.

The chain couples TRBV29-1 to TRBJ1-6; 7 bases are a match to TRBD1. The CDR3 has 15 residues. The V gene end was trimmed by 7 bases and the J gene end by 6 bases; junction bases not matched to a gene: 12. Looked up from germline, CDR1 is SQVTM and CDR2 is ANQGSEA. CDR3 loop: CSAPGQRRGNSPLHF. CDR3 DNA sequence: TGCAGCGCTCCGGGACAGAGGAGAGGTAATTCACCCCTCCACTTT.

The rearrangement joins TRBV5-1 to TRBJ2-5; 8 bases are shared with TRBD2. V was clipped by 2 bases and J by 5 bases; unmatched bases: 8. Looked up from germline, CDR1 is SGHRS and CDR2 is YFSETQ. This CDR3 contains 15 residues. CDR3 region: CASSLSGRGEETQYF. CDR3 DNA sequence: TGCGCCAGCAGCTTAAGCGGGAGAGGGGAGGAGACCCAGTACTTC.

This chain uses TRBV25-1 with TRBJ2-3; 8 bases agree with TRBD2. The CDR3 spans 16 residues. V lost 1 base to trimming and J lost 2 bases; unmatched junction nucleotides: 5. The V gene's germline CDR1 is MGHDK and CDR2 SYGVNS. CDR3 sequence reads: CASSEWLAGFTDTQYF. The CDR3 nucleotides are TGTGCCAGCAGTGAATGGTTAGCGGGGTTCACAGATACGCAGTATTTT.

The table lists this clone with a count of one. The chain combines TRBV5-1 with TRBJ2-7; D not resolved. Germline V gives CDR1 SGHRS, CDR2 YFSETQ. This CDR3 is 14 amino acids long. V shed 3 bases and J shed 0 bases, with 10 bases lying between them. CDR3 sequence reads: CASSSWTASYEQYF. In DNA, the CDR3 is TGCGCCAGCAGCTCCTGGACGGCCTCCTACGAGCAGTACTTC.

The CDR3 is CSVELTVNYGYTF. The CDR3 DNA is TGCAGCGTTGAGCTGACAGTGAACTATGGCTACACCTTC. V gene TRBV29-1 combines with J gene TRBJ1-2; possibly TRBD1 for D (5 bases). Germline CDR1 reads SQVTM; CDR2 reads ANQGSEA. This CDR3 has 13 amino acids. Trimming cost V 3 bases and J 2 bases, with 10 bases left between them. Looking up the rest from reference TRBV29-1 and TRBJ1-2 gives the full variable domain: SAVISQKPSRDICQRGTSLTIQCQVDSQVTMMFWYRQQPGQSLTLIATANQGSEATYESGFVIDKFPISRPNLTFSTLTVSNMSPEDSSIYLCSVELTVNYGYTFGSGTRLTVV.